The 3 T cell receptor beta chains below come from one sample, sequenced in a study of blood T cell repertoires in COVID-19. The assay was immunoSEQ multiplex PCR, and TCRdb's table has in-frame clones only and misses some. The data show 90,000 or so clones, 87% seen once. Sequences were obtained from peripheral blood. The source is an older woman with COVID-19, enrolled during active disease.

The chain employs TRBV12-3 or TRBV12-4 and TRBJ1-4; D is unclear. V was shortened by 4 bases and J by 8 bases, with 11 bases between the two germline ends. The CDR3 runs to 13 residues. The CDR3 coding sequence is TGTGCCAGCAGTTCGGACTTGTACGAAAAACTGTTTTTT. Its protein product is CASSSDLYEKLFF.

The J gene is TRBJ1-4, the V gene TRBV30, with 8 bases matching TRBD1. The germline gives CDR1 GTSNPN, CDR2 SVGIG (reference sequence). This CDR3 has 12 amino acids. V lost 8 bases, J lost 7 bases, and 6 bases stayed unmatched. CDR3: CAGIQGVEKLFF. The CDR3 DNA reads TGTGCCGGAATACAGGGGGTTGAAAAACTGTTTTTT.

The chain employs TRBV2 and TRBJ1-5; weak D call: TRBD1 (5 bases). CDR1 is SNHLY, CDR2 FYNNEI, per germline. The V end lost 10 bases, the J end lost 6 bases, and 19 bases lay between the germline ends. CDR3 length equals 14 residues. CDR3 loop: CAIKGAGFGQPQHF. CDR3 DNA: TGTGCCATCAAAGGGGCGGGGTTCGGTCAGCCCCAGCATTTT.